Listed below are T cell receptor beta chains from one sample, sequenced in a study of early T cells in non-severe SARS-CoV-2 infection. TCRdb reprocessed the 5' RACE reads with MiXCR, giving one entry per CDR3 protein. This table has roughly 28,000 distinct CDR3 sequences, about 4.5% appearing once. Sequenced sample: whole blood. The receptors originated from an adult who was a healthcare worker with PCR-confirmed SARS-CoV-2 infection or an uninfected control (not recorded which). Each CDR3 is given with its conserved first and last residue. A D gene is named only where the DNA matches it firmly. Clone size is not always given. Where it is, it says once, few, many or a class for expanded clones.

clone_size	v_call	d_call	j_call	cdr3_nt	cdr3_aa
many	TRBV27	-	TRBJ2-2	TGTGCCAGTCGCCTCGGGAGCGGCACCGGGGAGCTGTTTTTT	CASRLGSGTGELFF
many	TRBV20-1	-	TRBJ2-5	TGCAGTGCTAGAGAGGGTTTGGGGTCCCAGTACTTC	CSAREGLGSQYF
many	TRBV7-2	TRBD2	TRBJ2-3	TGTGCCAGCAGCTTACGCAGCGGGGGATACACTGATACGCAGTATTTT	CASSLRSGGYTDTQYF
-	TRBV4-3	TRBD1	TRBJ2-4	TGCGCCAGCAGGCAGACAGGGCGAGAGTTAGACATTCAGTACTTC	CASRQTGRELDIQYF
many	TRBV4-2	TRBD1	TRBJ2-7	TGTGCCAGCAGCCAAGAGGGACAGGGATCCTACGAGCAGTACTTC	CASSQEGQGSYEQYF
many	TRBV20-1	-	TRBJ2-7	TGCAGTGCTAGAGATGACGAGCAGTACTTC	CSARDDEQYF
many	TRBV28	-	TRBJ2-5	TGTGCCAGCAATCCGGACAGCCTTAAAGAGACCCAGTACTTC	CASNPDSLKETQYF
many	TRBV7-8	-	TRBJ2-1	TGTGCCAGCAGCGCCCTCCGGAGCGAAGCCTACAATGAGCAGTTCTTC	CASSALRSEAYNEQFF
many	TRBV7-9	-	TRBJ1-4	TGTGCCAGCAGCCCAGGTGAAAAACTGTTTTTT	CASSPGEKLFF
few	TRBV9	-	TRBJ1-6	TGTGCCAGCAGCGTGACGGGTGATGTAGATTCACCCCTCCACTTT	CASSVTGDVDSPLHF
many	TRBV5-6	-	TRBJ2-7	TGTGCCAGCAGCTTGTGGCTGGGGGCGGGTCGCGAGCAGTACTTC	CASSLWLGAGREQYF
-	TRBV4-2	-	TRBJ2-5	TGTGCCAGCAGCCAAGATCCCTCCGGACGGCGACAAGAGACCCAGTACTTC	CASSQDPSGRRQETQYF
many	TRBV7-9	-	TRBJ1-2	TGTGCCAGCAGCTTAGTCTCATTTGGCTACACCTTC	CASSLVSFGYTF
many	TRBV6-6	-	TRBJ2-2	TGTGCCAGCAGTTATTACGTGGGTAAACCGGGCACCGGGGAGCTGTTTTTT	CASSYYVGKPGTGELFF
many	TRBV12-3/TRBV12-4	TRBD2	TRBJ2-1	TGTGCCAGCAGCCGGACTAGCGGGATCTATGAGCAGTTCTTC	CASSRTSGIYEQFF
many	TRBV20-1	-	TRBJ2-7	TGCAGTGCTAGAGCCCAAAACAGGGAAGGTCTTCCCTACGAGCAGTACTTC	CSARAQNREGLPYEQYF
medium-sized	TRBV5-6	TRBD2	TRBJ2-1	TGTGCCAGCAGCCCGACTAGCGGGACGGAGCAGTTCTTC	CASSPTSGTEQFF
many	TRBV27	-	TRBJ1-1	TGTGCCAGCCGGGAAGTCGGCCGGTCCCGGGGGAACACTGAAGCTTTCTTT	CASREVGRSRGNTEAFF
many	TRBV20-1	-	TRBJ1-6	TGCAGTGCTACTAGGGGATTTACAAAGAATTCACCCCTCCACTTT	CSATRGFTKNSPLHF
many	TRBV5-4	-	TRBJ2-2	TGTGCCAGCAGCTTGGACAAGGGCTCCGGGGAGCTGTTTTTT	CASSLDKGSGELFF
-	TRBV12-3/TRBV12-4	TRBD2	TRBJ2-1	TGTGCCAGCAGTTTAGCCATAGCGGGAGGCCTAGCACATGAGCAGTTCTTC	CASSLAIAGGLAHEQFF
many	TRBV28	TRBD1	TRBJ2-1	TGTGCCAGCAGACCCGACAGGGGGTCCTACAATGAGCAGTTCTTC	CASRPDRGSYNEQFF